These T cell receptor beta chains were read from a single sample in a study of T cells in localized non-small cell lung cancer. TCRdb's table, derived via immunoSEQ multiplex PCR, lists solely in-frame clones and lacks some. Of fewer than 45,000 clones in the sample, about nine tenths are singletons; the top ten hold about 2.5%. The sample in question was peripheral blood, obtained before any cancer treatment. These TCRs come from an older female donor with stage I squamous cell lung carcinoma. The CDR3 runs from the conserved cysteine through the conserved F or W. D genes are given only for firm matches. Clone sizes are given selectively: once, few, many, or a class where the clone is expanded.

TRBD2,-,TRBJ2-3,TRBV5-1,CASSLGLAGGDTQYF,TGCGCCAGCAGCTTGGGACTAGCGGGAGGTGATACGCAGTATTTT
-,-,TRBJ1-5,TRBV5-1,CASSLEPGNQPQHF,TGCGCCAGCAGCTTAGAACCCGGCAATCAGCCCCAGCATTTT
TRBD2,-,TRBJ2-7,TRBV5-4,CASSGVLAGDPSYEQYF,TGTGCCAGCAGCGGGGTACTAGCGGGCGACCCCTCCTACGAGCAGTACTTC
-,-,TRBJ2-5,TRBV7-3,CASSPSKGGTQYF,TGTGCCAGCAGCCCCTCCAAAGGGGGGACCCAGTACTTC
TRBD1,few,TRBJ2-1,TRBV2,CASSSQGASYNEQFF,TGTGCCAGCAGCTCCCAGGGGGCTAGCTACAATGAGCAGTTCTTC
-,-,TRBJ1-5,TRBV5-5,CASSFTARPSNQPQHF,TGTGCCAGCAGCTTTACGGCACGGCCTAGCAATCAGCCCCAGCATTTT
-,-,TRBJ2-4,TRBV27,CASSFRDTKKNIQYF,TGTGCCAGCAGTTTCCGGGACACAAAAAAAAACATTCAGTACTTC
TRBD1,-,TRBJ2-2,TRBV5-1,CASSSVGQHTGELFF,TGCGCCAGCAGCTCCGTGGGACAGCACACCGGGGAGCTGTTTTTT
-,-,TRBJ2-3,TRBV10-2,CASSVAQFGQPQYF,TGCGCCAGCAGTGTCGCGCAGTTCGGTCAGCCCCAGTATTTT
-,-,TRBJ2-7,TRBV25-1,CASSATGALSYEQYF,TGTGCCAGCAGTGCGACGGGAGCCCTTTCCTACGAGCAGTACTTC
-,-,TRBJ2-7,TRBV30,CAWSVGTPYEQYF,TGTGCCTGGAGTGTAGGGACACCCTACGAGCAGTACTTC
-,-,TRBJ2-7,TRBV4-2,CASSQGTGPAYEQYF,TGTGCCAGCAGCCAAGGAACCGGGCCAGCCTACGAGCAGTACTTC
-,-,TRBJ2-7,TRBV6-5,CASRIPGSSYEQYF,TGTGCCAGCAGGATTCCTGGGTCTTCCTACGAGCAGTACTTC
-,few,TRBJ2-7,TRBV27,CASSPTVAYEQYF,TGTGCCAGCAGCCCGACAGTTGCCTACGAGCAGTACTTC
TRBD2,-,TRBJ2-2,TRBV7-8,CASSLVAGATGELFF,TGTGCCAGCAGCTTAGTAGCGGGAGCCACCGGGGAGCTGTTTTTT
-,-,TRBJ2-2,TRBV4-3,CASSQESRENTGELFF,TGCGCCAGCAGCCAAGAAAGCAGGGAGAACACCGGGGAGCTGTTTTTT